Listed here is a single TCR beta chain. Its target is unknown. This CDR3 is 13 amino acids long. Germline V gene lookup returns CDR1 SGHTA and CDR2 FQGNSA. V lost 6 bases to trimming and J lost 4 bases; unmatched junction nucleotides: 3. Expressed TCRB transcripts were sequenced, since all the RNA that had been isolated was reverse transcribed. This table comes from immunoSEQ multiplex PCR, and its TCRdb copy is limited to in-frame clones, with some not included. The table has roughly 260,000 clones, about 11% seen once. This entry belongs to a study of beta chain features in type 1 diabetes. General observations from the study: Shortening that was moderate but significant affected the TCRB CDR3s of Type 1 diabetes patients in all four CD4+ subsets.

The chain employs TRBV7-2 and TRBJ1-2, with 9 bases that match TRBD1. This clonotype was obtained from a man aged 30-40 years with type 1 diabetes. Sequenced sample: naive CD4+ T cells from blood. The CDR3 spells CASRGTGPYGYTF. The CDR3 DNA sequence: TGTGCCAGCAGGGGGACAGGGCCCTATGGCTACACCTTC. Supplemented by reference TRBV7-2 and TRBJ1-2, the full variable domain reads GAGVSQSPSNKVTEKGKDVELRCDPISGHTALYWYRQSLGQGLEFLIYFQGNSAPDKSGLPSDRFSAERTGGSVSTLTIQRTQQEDSAVYLCASRGTGPYGYTFGSGTRLTVV.